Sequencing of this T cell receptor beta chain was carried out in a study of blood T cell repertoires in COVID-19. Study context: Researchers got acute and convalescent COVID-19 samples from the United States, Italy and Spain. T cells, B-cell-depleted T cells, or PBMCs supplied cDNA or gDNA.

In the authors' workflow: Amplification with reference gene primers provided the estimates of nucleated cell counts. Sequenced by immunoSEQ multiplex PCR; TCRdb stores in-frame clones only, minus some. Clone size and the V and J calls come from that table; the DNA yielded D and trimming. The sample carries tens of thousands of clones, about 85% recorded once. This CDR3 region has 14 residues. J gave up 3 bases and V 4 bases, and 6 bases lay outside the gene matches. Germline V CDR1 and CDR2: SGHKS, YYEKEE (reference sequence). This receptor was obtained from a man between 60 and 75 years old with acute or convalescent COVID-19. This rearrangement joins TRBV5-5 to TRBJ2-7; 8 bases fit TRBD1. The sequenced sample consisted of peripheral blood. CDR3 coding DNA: TGTGCCAGCAGCCAGACAGGGGAAGTCTACGAGCAGTACTTC. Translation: CASSQTGEVYEQYF.